This entry lists 18 T cell receptor beta chains sequenced from one sample in a study of metastatic and nonmetastatic thyroid tumors. Thyroid surgery had not been preceded by any treatment in any patient. Via MiXCR, TCRdb re-called the PCR reads. This repertoire shows more than 2,000 clones, around 28% found once; its top ten account for about 22%. Sequencing was carried out using tumor tissue. The receptors shown here come from a female donor with papillary thyroid cancer or a benign thyroid nodule (not recorded which). Some clones in this sample may be carry-over from other donors' samples.

V and J are TRBV9 and TRBJ2-1, with 11 nucleotides matching TRBD2. The CDR3 consists of 16 residues. The V gene end was trimmed by 2 bases and the J gene end by 5 bases; junction bases not matched to a gene: 6. Germline values: CDR1 SGDLS, CDR2 YYNGEE. For the CDR3, the DNA is TGTGCCAGCAGCGTCGGGACTAGCGGCCACCACAATGAGCAGTTCTTC. Protein product: CASSVGTSGHHNEQFF.

This clone was seen more than once but under ten times. The gene calls are TRBV6-1 and TRBJ2-2; TRBD1 matches at 7 bases. Germline CDR1 is MNHNS and CDR2 is SASEGT. V dropped 6 bases and J dropped 1; count of bases not matched to a gene: 2. This CDR3 spans 14 amino acids. The CDR3 sequence is CASRGQQNTGELFF. The CDR3 DNA is TGTGCCAGCAGGGGACAGCAGAACACCGGGGAGCTGTTTTTT.

This clone is categorized as large. This chain joins TRBV11-1 and TRBJ2-7, with TRBD2 matching 7 bases. Unmatched junction bases numbered 6, after V lost 5 bases and J lost 2 bases. The CDR3 sequence is 14 residues long. The germline gives CDR1 SGHAT, CDR2 FQDESV (reference sequence). For the CDR3, the DNA is TGTGCCAGCAGCGGGGCTAGCGGTACCTACGAGCAGTACTTC. It encodes CASSGASGTYEQYF.

V usage is TRBV28 and J usage is TRBJ1-5; 10 positions agree with TRBD1. This CDR3 is 15 amino acids long. The ends lost 5 bases at V and 7 bases at J; junction bases unmatched: 8. Germline values: CDR1 MDHEN, CDR2 SYDVKM. The DNA of the CDR3 is TGTGCCAGCAGTGCCGGGACAGGGGTAGGGCAGCCCCAGCATTTT. Translated: CASSAGTGVGQPQHF.

The genes are TRBV6-5 and TRBJ2-3; D unclear. V dropped 2 bases and J dropped 2 bases, with 5 bases sitting between them. This CDR3 comprises 13 residues. Germline V gives CDR1 MNHEY, CDR2 SVGAGI. CDR3: CASSYGDTDTQYF. CDR3 in DNA: TGTGCCAGCAGTTACGGGGACACAGATACGCAGTATTTT.

Relative to its sample, this clone is hyperexpanded (1% or more). CDR3 protein: CASSPADRTRLDSPLHF. The CDR3 DNA follows: TGTGCCAGCAGTCCAGCAGACAGAACTAGGTTGGATTCACCCCTCCACTTT. This chain links TRBV6-2 or TRBV6-3 with TRBJ1-6; TRBD1 might be the D (5 bases). The germline gives CDR1 MNHEY, CDR2 SVGEGT. CDR3 size: 17 residues. Trimming cost V 5 bases and J 8 bases, with 22 bases left between them.

This clone was counted between two and nine times. The chain carries TRBV12-3 or TRBV12-4 and TRBJ2-7; 8 bases are shared with TRBD2. V trimming: 6 bases; J trimming: 7 bases; junction bases outside the gene matches: 14. The CDR3 spans 15 residues. The CDR3 loop reads CASSKGLEPIREQYF. The CDR3 DNA follows: TGTGCCAGCAGCAAGGGACTAGAGCCTATACGGGAGCAGTACTTC.

This clone is medium-sized by share. The V gene is TRBV19, the J gene TRBJ1-4; TRBD1 matches at 7 bases. Trimming cost V 3 bases and J 0 bases; bases outside gene matches: 7. The CDR3 loop spans 17 amino acids. Germline V gene sequence: CDR1 LNHDA, CDR2 SQIVND (reference sequence). CDR3 sequence reads: CASSIPFRGTTNEKLFF. The CDR3, as DNA: TGTGCCAGTAGTATTCCATTCAGGGGGACAACTAATGAAAAACTGTTTTTT.

V is TRBV12-3 or TRBV12-4 and J is TRBJ2-1; the match to TRBD2 covers 13 bases. Germline trimming cut 11 bases from V and 2 bases from J; bases unmatched to any gene: 9. This CDR3 comprises 16 residues. This chain's CDR3 is CACGLAGEGAYNEQFF. CDR3 coding DNA: TGTGCCTGCGGACTAGCGGGAGAAGGCGCCTACAATGAGCAGTTCTTC.

The chain has TRBV19 and TRBJ1-6; the match to TRBD1 covers 8 bases. The V gene's germline CDR1 is LNHDA and CDR2 SQIVND (reference sequence). This CDR3 has 15 amino acids. V shed 7 bases, J shed 5 bases, and the junction held 7 bases outside the gene matches. As DNA, the CDR3 is TGTGCCAGTACCTCTCTGGACAGGGATAATTCACCCCTCCACTTT. As protein: CASTSLDRDNSPLHF.

There are a few counts of this clone. The chain couples TRBV19 to TRBJ1-1; 7 nucleotides agree with TRBD1. The trim removed 6 bases at V and 0 bases at J, leaving 7 bases unmatched. The CDR3 is 15 residues long. The germline V gene encodes CDR1 LNHDA and CDR2 SQIVND (reference sequence). CDR3 nucleotide sequence: TGTGCCAGTAGCCAACAGGGGCCGATGAACACTGAAGCTTTCTTT. Translated, it gives CASSQQGPMNTEAFF.

This chain joins TRBV24-1 and TRBJ2-7; possible D gene TRBD1, 5 bases. Trimming removed 4 bases at V and 5 bases at J, with 14 bases between. The CDR3 is 14 residues long. Germline V gene lookup returns CDR1 KGHDR and CDR2 SFDVKD. In nucleotides, the CDR3 is TGTGCCACCAGTGACGCACTCCAGGGCAACGAGCAGTACTTC. It specifies CATSDALQGNEQYF.

In its sample, this clone was seen a few times. The chain uses TRBV28 and TRBJ2-7; D is uncertain. Germline V CDR1 and CDR2: MDHEN, SYDVKM. The CDR3 covers 14 residues. Trimming pared 11 bases from V and 5 bases from J, leaving 22 bases between. CDR3 sequence (DNA): TGTGCCGGCACACATCTCCCTTACAGCAACGAGCAGTACTTC. Amino acids: CAGTHLPYSNEQYF.

V and J are TRBV10-3 and TRBJ2-7; 7 bases are a match to TRBD1. The trim removed 4 bases at V and 6 bases at J, leaving 9 bases unmatched. The V gene's germline CDR1 is ENHRY and CDR2 SYGVKD. The CDR3 covers 14 residues. The CDR3 DNA is TGTGCCATCAGTGCCGGGACAGCCCGTGGCGAGCAGTACTTC. Amino acid sequence: CAISAGTARGEQYF.

The chain joins TRBV20-1 to TRBJ1-2; 7 bases map to TRBD1. CDR1 and CDR2 (germline): DFQATT, SNEGSKA (reference sequence). V trimming: 3 bases; J trimming: 2 bases; junction bases outside the gene matches: 6. The CDR3 contains 14 residues. The CDR3 DNA is TGCAGTGCTAGCCCCACAGGGGAGAACTATGGCTACACCTTC. Translated: CSASPTGENYGYTF.

The CDR3 coding sequence is TGTGCCAGCAGCCGGACTAGCGGGAGAGGGGGCACCGGGGAGCTGTTTTTT. Translating gives CASSRTSGRGGTGELFF. The chain is built from TRBV6-1 and TRBJ2-2; 13 bases line up with TRBD2. In germline, CDR1 is MNHNS, CDR2 SASEGT. The CDR3 consists of 17 residues. V lost 6 bases and J lost 4; bases outside the gene matches: 8.

There are a few counts of this clone. The V call is TRBV28, the J call TRBJ2-5; TRBD1 matches 8 bases. This CDR3 has 15 amino acids. J was trimmed by 5 bases and V by 5 bases; bases with no gene match: 10. Germline V gene sequence: CDR1 MDHEN, CDR2 SYDVKM. CDR3 bases: TGTGCCAGCAGTAGACCCCAGGGGGCCTTTGAGACCCAGTACTTC. Translating gives CASSRPQGAFETQYF.

The V and J genes are TRBV11-3 and TRBJ1-2; 7 bases match TRBD1. V gave up 3 bases and J gave up 6 bases; unmatched junction bases: 10. Germline CDR1 and CDR2: SGHNT and YENEEA. The CDR3 runs 15 residues. For the CDR3, the DNA is TGTGCCAGCAGCTTTCGGGGAAGGGGGCCTAATGGCTACACCTTC. It is translated as CASSFRGRGPNGYTF.